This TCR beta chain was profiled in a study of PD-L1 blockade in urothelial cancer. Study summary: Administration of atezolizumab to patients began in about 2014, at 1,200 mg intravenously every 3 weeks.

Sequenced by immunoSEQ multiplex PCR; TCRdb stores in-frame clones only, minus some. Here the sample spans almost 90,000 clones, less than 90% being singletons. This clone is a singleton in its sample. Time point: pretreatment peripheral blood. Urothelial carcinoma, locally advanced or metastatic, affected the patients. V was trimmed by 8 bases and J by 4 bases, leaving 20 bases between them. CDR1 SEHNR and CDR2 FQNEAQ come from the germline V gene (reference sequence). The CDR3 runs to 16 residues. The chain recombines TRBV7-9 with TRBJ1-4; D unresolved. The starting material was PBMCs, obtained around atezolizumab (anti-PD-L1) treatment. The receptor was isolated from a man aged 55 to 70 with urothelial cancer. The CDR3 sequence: CASRPGTGPDNEKLFF. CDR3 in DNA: TGTGCCAGCCGGCCTGGAACTGGGCCGGATAATGAAAAACTGTTTTTT.